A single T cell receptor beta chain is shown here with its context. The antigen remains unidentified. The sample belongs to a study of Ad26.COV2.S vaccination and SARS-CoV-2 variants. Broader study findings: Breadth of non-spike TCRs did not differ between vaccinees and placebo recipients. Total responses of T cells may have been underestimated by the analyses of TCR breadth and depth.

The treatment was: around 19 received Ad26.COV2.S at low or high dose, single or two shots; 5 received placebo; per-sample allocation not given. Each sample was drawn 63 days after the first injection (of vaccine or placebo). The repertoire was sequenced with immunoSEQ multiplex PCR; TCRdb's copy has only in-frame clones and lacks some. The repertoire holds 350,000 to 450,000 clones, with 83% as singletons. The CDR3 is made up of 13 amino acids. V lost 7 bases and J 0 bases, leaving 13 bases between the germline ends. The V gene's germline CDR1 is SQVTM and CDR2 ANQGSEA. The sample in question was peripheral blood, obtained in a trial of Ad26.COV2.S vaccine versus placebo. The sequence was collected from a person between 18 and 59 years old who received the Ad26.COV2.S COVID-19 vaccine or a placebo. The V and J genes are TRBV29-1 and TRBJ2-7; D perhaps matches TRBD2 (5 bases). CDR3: CSAREQASYEQYF. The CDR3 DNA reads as TGCAGCGCTAGGGAGCAGGCCTCCTACGAGCAGTACTTC.